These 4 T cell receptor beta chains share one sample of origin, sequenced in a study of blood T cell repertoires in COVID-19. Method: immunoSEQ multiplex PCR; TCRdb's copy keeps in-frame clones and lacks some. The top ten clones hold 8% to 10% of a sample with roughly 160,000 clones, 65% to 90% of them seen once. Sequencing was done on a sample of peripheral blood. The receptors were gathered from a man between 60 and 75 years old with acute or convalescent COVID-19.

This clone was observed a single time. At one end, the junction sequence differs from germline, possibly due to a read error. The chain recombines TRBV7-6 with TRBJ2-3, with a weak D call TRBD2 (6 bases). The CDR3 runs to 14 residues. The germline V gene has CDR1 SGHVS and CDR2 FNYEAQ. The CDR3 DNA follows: TGTGCCAGCAGCTTAAAAACTAGCAGAGATACGCAGTATTTT. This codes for CASSLKTSRDTQYF.

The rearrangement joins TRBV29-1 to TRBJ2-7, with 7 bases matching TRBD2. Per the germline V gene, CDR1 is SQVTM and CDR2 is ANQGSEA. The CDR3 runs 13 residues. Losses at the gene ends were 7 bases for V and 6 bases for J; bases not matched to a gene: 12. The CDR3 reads CSARGREYGEQYF. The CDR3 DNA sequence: TGCAGCGCGCGAGGGCGGGAGTACGGCGAGCAGTACTTC.

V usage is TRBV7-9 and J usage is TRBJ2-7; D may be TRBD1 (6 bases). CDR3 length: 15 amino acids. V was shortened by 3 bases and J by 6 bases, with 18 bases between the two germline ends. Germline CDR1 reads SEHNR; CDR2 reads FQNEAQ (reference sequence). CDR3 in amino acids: CASSFMGAAGSEQYF. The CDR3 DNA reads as TGTGCCAGCAGCTTTATGGGGGCCGCCGGCTCCGAGCAGTACTTC.

The CDR3 is CSVGGGSGTEAFF. Here the CDR3 DNA reads TGCAGCGTCGGAGGGGGCAGCGGCACTGAAGCTTTCTTT. The J gene is TRBJ1-1, the V gene TRBV29-1, with 7 bases identical to TRBD1. V was pared by 6 bases and J by 4 bases, with 8 bases of the junction left unmatched. In germline, CDR1 is SQVTM, CDR2 ANQGSEA. CDR3 length: 13 residues.